This TCR beta chain emerged from a study of shared clonotypes between healthy human individuals. Study information: The donor pool was made up of a couple of women and a few men aged 18 to 49.

General study results and limits: In having few donors, the study represented limited genetic and exposure-history diversity.

This CDR3 has 15 residues. Germline-derived CDR1 and CDR2 are LGHNA and YNFKEQ. Trimming took off 1 base at V and 5 bases at J, with 12 bases between the two ends. This clone was observed a single time. Its antigen is undetermined. Deep-level settings were used for running the assay. Original handling: ImmunoSEQ output held junction-only sequences without quality scores, so filtering differed. Assay: immunoSEQ multiplex PCR; the TCRdb copy retains only in-frame clones and omits some. Clone size and the V and J calls come from that table; the DNA yielded D and trimming. Of hundreds of thousands of clones listed, around 79% are singletons.

Sequenced input: PBMCs. This sequence was found in a middle-aged woman in good health. Some clones in this sample may be carry-over from other donors' samples. The chain links TRBV4-2 to TRBJ2-1, with D possibly being TRBD1 (6 bases). The CDR3 here is CASSQGVGTNNEQFF. CDR3 in DNA: TGTGCCAGCAGCCAAGGGGTGGGGACAAACAATGAGCAGTTCTTC.